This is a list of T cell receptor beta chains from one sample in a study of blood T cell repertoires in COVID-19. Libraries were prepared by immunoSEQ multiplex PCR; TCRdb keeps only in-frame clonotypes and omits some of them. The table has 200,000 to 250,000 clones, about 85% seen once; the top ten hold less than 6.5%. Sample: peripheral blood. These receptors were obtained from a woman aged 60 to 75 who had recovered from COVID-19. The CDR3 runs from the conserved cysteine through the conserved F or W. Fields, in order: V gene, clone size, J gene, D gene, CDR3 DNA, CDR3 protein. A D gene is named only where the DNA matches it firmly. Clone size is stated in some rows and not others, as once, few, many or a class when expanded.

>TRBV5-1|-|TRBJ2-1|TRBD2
TGCGCCAGCAGCCCGGGACTAGCGGGGCAGAGCTCCTACAATGAGCAGTTCTTC
CASSPGLAGQSSYNEQFF
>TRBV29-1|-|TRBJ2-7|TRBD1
TGCAGCGTTGAATTGAGGGACAGGGGGTACGAGCAGTACTTC
CSVELRDRGYEQYF
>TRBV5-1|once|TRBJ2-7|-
TGCGCCAGCAGCTTGGAGGGGAACGAGCAGTACTTC
CASSLEGNEQYF
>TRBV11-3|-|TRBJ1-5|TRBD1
TGTGCCAGCAGCCAACCTCGACAGGGGGAGGGCAGCAATCAGCCCCAGCATTTT
CASSQPRQGEGSNQPQHF
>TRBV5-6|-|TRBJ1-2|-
TGTGCCAGCAGCTTGGTTGGACAGCCGGTCTACACCTTC
CASSLVGQPVYTF
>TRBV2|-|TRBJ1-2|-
TGTGCCAGCAGTATACAGGCGTCCTATGGCTACACCTTC
CASSIQASYGYTF
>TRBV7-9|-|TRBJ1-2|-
TGTGCCAGCAGCTTTAGGGACACAGGCTATGGCTACACCTTC
CASSFRDTGYGYTF
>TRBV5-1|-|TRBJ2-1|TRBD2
TGCGCCAGCAGCAGCGGGGAGAGATACAATGAGCAGTTCTTC
CASSSGERYNEQFF
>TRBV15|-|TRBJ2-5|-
TGTGCCACCAGCAGAGGCCCCACCGGGGAGACCCAGTACTTC
CATSRGPTGETQYF
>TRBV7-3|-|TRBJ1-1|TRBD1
TGTGCCAGCAGCTTAACCACAGGGGGGGCCACTGAAGCTTTCTTT
CASSLTTGGATEAFF
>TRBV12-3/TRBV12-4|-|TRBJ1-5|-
TGTGCCAGCAGTTTATCGAGGGATCAGCCCCAGCATTTT
CASSLSRDQPQHF
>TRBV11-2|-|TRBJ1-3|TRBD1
TGTGCCAGCAGCTTAAGTAGGGGGCCCTCTGGAAACACCATATATTTT
CASSLSRGPSGNTIYF
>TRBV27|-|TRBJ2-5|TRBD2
TGTGCCAGCAGCCTAGCGGGGGGGCAAAAGACCCAGTACTTC
CASSLAGGQKTQYF
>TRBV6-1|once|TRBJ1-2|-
TGTGCCAGCAGTGAAGGCAGGGTCAGAGTCTATGGCTACACCTTC
CASSEGRVRVYGYTF
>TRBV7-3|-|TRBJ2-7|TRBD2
TGTGCCAGCAGCTTGCGGTCTTCAGGAGCGGGGGGGACCTACGAGCAGTACTTC
CASSLRSSGAGGTYEQYF
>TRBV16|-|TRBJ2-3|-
TGTGCCAGCAGCGCGGCTAGCACAGATACGCAGTATTTT
CASSAASTDTQYF
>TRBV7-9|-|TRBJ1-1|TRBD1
TGTGCCAGCAGCTTCGGATATACAGGGGCCACTGAAGCTTTCTTT
CASSFGYTGATEAFF
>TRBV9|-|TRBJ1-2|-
TGTGCCAGCAGCGTATCTGCGCGGGGGGATGGCTACACCTTC
CASSVSARGDGYTF
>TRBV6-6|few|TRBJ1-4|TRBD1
TGTGCCAGCAGTTACGCGGACAGGAAGGAAAAACTGTTTTTT
CASSYADRKEKLFF
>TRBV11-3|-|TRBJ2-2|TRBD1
TGTGCCAGCAGCTTCGGTATTAGACAGGGTTACACCGGGGAGCTGTTTTTT
CASSFGIRQGYTGELFF
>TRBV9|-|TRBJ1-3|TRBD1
TGTGCCAGCAGCGTTACAGGGGGGAGCGGAAACACCATATATTTT
CASSVTGGSGNTIYF
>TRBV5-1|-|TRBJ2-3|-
TGCGCCAGCAGCTCGCAAGCGTTAAGCACAGATACGCAGTATTTT
CASSSQALSTDTQYF
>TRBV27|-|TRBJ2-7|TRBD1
TGTGCCAGCAGTCCGAGACAGGGCTCCGAGCAGTACTTC
CASSPRQGSEQYF
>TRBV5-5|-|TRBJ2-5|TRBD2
TGTGCCAACTCGGGGGGGCCCGAGGAGACCCAGTACTTC
CANSGGPEETQYF
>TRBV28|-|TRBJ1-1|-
TGTGCCAGCAGTTTACTCCAGGGGTGGAGGACTGAAGCTTTCTTT
CASSLLQGWRTEAFF
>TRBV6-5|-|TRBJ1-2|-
TGTGCCGGCAGTCAGGGTTCTCATGGCTACACCTTC
CAGSQGSHGYTF
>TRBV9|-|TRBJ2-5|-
TGTGCCAGCAGCGTGTCCGGGAGCCAAGAGACCCAGTACTTC
CASSVSGSQETQYF
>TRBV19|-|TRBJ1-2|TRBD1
TGTGCCAGTAGTACCCGGAACAGGGGCGGCTATGGCTACACCTTC
CASSTRNRGGYGYTF
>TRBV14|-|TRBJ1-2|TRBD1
TGTGCCAGCAGCCAACTAGGGGGCTCTGGCTACACCTTC
CASSQLGGSGYTF
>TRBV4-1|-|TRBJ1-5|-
TGCGCCAGCAGCCAAGATATGGGGGCTGATCAGCCCCAGCATTTT
CASSQDMGADQPQHF
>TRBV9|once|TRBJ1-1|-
TGTGCCAGCAGCGTAGGCGGGGCCACTGAAGCTTTCTTT
CASSVGGATEAFF
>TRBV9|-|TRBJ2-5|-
TGTGCCAGCAGCGGGCGGGGGCATGAAGAGACCCAGTACTTC
CASSGRGHEETQYF
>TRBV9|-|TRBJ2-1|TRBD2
TGTGCCAGCAGCTTAGCGGGGGGGCATGAGCAGTTCTTC
CASSLAGGHEQFF
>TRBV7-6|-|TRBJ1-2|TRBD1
TGTGCCAGCAGCCCTCGGACAGGGGAGAACTATGGCTACACCTTC
CASSPRTGENYGYTF
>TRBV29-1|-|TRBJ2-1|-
TGCAGCGTCCTCTACAATGAGCAGTTCTTC
CSVLYNEQFF
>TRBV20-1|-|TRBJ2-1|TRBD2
TGCAGTGTGGGGGGGAATGAGCAGTTCTTC
CSVGGNEQFF
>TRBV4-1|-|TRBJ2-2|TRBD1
TGCGCCAGCAGCCGCCGGGACAGTACACCCCGGGAGCTGTTTTTT
CASSRRDSTPRELFF
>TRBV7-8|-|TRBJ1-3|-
TGTGCCAGCAGCTTAGCGGGGGCAGGGGGAAACACCATATATTTT
CASSLAGAGGNTIYF
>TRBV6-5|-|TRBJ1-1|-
TGTGCCACGGGTCGTCTGGTTGGGACTGAAGCTTTCTTT
CATGRLVGTEAFF
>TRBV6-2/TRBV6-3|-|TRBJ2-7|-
TGTGCCAGCAGCCCCTTCAGCGACGAGCAGTACTTC
CASSPFSDEQYF
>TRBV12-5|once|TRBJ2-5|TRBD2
TGTGCTAGTGGTTTGGCCCCTCGGACTAGCGGGGAAGAGACCCAGTACTTC
CASGLAPRTSGEETQYF
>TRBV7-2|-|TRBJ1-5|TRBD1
TGTGCCAGCAGCTTAACGGGACAGGGTTATCAGCCCCAGCATTTT
CASSLTGQGYQPQHF
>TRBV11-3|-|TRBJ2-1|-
TGTGCCAGCAGCCCCCAAGGGGTTGAGCAGTTCTTC
CASSPQGVEQFF
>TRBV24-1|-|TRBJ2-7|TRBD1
TGTGCCACCAGGGGCGGACAGGACTCCTACGAGCAGTACTTC
CATRGGQDSYEQYF
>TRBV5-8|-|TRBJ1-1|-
TGTGCCAGCAGCTTGAACAGGGACACTGAAGCTTTCTTT
CASSLNRDTEAFF
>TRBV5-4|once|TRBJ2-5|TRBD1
TGTGCCAGCAGACGGACAGGGGGAGAGACCCAGTACTTC
CASRRTGGETQYF
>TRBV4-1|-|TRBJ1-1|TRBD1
TGCGCCAGCAGCCAAGCTTTAACGGGACAGGGCGCGAGGAACACTGAAGCTTTCTTT
CASSQALTGQGARNTEAFF
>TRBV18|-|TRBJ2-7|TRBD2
TGTGCCAGCTCACCTAAGGGACTAGGGGCTCACGAGCAGTACTTC
CASSPKGLGAHEQYF
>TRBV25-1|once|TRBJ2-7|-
TGTGCCAGCAGCCGGGACGGGGGTTGGGTGCAGTACTTC
CASSRDGGWVQYF
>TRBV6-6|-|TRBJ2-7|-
TGTGCCAGCAGTTACGAACAGTCCTACGAGCAGTACTTC
CASSYEQSYEQYF
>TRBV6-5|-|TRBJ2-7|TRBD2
TGTGCCAGCAGTTACCCCGGACTAGTTGGCTCCTACGAGCAGTACTTC
CASSYPGLVGSYEQYF
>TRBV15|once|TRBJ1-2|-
TGTGCCACCAGCAGAGAAACAGGGTACGGCTACACCTTC
CATSRETGYGYTF
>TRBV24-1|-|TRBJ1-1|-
TGTGCCACTAGCGACGGCACTGAAGCTTTCTTT
CATSDGTEAFF
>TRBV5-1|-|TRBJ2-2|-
TGCGCCAGCGGGGGGACCTTTAGGGACACCGGGGAGCTGTTTTTT
CASGGTFRDTGELFF
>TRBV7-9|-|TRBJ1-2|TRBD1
TGTGCCAGCAGCTTACCCAAAGGGGGACAGGGATTTGGCTACACCTTC
CASSLPKGGQGFGYTF
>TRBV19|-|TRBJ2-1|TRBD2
TGTGCCAGTAGTATGGGCGGGGGGGCCTCCTACAATGAGCAGTTCTTC
CASSMGGGASYNEQFF
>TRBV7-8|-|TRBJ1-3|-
TGTGCCAGCAGCTTACGTACTGGAAACACCATATATTTT
CASSLRTGNTIYF
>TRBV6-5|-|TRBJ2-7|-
TGTGCCAGCAGTTTCGATGGGAGTTACGAGCAGTACTTC
CASSFDGSYEQYF